Included here is one T cell receptor beta chain sequence, with context. The antigen remains unidentified. Amplification used 60 Vbeta primers and 13 Jbeta primers. Profiled with immunoSEQ multiplex PCR; TCRdb holds only in-frame clones, not every one. This sample carries under 200,000 clones, 65% to 85% of them seen once, and the ten largest clones take around 4.4%. These data are taken from a study of cytomegalovirus exposure and HLA in healthy donors. Study-level information: HLA-typed donors were the source of roughly 85 million unique TCRs held in an early data release.

General study findings and limits: The classifier reportedly diagnosed cytomegalovirus status with high sensitivity and specificity. CMV serostatus was the only immune exposure information that was available. A link between a missense DCLRE1C variant and TCR beta V- and J-gene trimming emerged from a later analysis.

The sample taken for sequencing was PBMCs. This TCR derives from a woman in her forties or fifties in good health and CMV-seropositive.

The CDR3 sequence is CASSVGTSLNNEQFF. The CDR3 DNA reads TGTGCCAGCAGCGTAGGGACTAGTCTCAACAATGAGCAGTTCTTC. This chain joins TRBV9 and TRBJ2-1; 7 bases map to TRBD2. J lost 5 bases, V lost 0 bases, and 5 bases had no gene match. Germline CDR1 SGDLS, CDR2 YYNGEE. CDR3 length: 15 amino acids. The full variable domain, completed using reference TRBV9 and TRBJ2-1, is DSGVTQTPKHLITATGQRVTLRCSPRSGDLSVYWYQQSLDQGLQFLIQYYNGEERAKGNILERFSAQQFPDLHSELNLSSLELGDSALYFCASSVGTSLNNEQFFGPGTRLTVL.